The T cell receptor beta chain under discussion was sequenced for a study of blood T cell repertoires in COVID-19. Study-wide background: Italy, Spain and the United States were the sources of the convalescent and acute COVID-19 samples. PBMCs, B-cell-depleted T cells, or T cells provided the cDNA or gDNA that made up the material.

This CDR3 contains 15 residues. V was clipped by 4 bases and J by 2 bases; unmatched bases: 5. From germline, CDR1 is SGHDN and CDR2 FVKESK. Original processing methods: Cell counts per sample came from amplifying reference gene primers. The data were produced by immunoSEQ multiplex PCR, yet TCRdb's version contains in-frame clones alone and is incomplete. From that table come the V and J calls and clone size; the DNA was used to work out D and trimming. This table holds around 47,000 clones, approximately 87% found once. Seattle enrolled patients during active infection and tracked them longitudinally.

The source is a man aged 35-49 years with COVID-19, enrolled during active disease. The chain joins TRBV14 to TRBJ2-7, with 10 bases fitting TRBD1. Sequenced sample: peripheral blood. CDR3 in DNA: TGTGCCAGCAGCCCTCGGGACAGGGGAACCTACGAGCAGTACTTC. Translation gives CASSPRDRGTYEQYF.